This T cell receptor beta chain was sequenced for a study of CD8+ T cells in alopecia areata. PBMCs yielded sorted CD4+ and CD8+ T cells. The CDR3 is 14 residues long. Between the trimmed V and J ends, which lost 6 bases and 0 bases, there was a span of 10 bases. Germline V gene sequence: CDR1 MNHEY, CDR2 SVGAGI. The sequencing template was cDNA reverse transcribed from extracted RNA. TCRdb's copy holds only in-frame clones and misses some; the assay was immunoSEQ multiplex PCR. The repertoire holds around 120,000 clones, around two fifths seen once, with approximately 2.8% in the top ten. The V call is TRBV6-5, the J call TRBJ2-3; no definite D call. The sequence came from a human donor with alopecia areata. Sequenced material: CD4+ T cells sorted from blood. CDR3 amino acids: CASSLDSSTDTQYF. CDR3 coding DNA: TGTGCCAGCAGCCTCGACTCAAGCACAGATACGCAGTATTTT.